One sample yielded the 32 T cell receptor beta chains listed below, sequenced in a study of identical twins. A single record per CDR3 protein comes from TCRdb applying MiXCR to the 5' RACE reads. The data contain roughly 490,000 distinct CDR3 sequences, around 15% of them seen just once; the ten biggest clones take up 0.98%. These data were also filed under a second study, of yellow fever vaccine responses in identical twins.

The material sequenced was CD4+ T cells sorted from blood. Every receptor here comes from a woman under 30 in good health.

This clonotype showed up many times. The rearrangement links TRBV28 to TRBJ2-1, with TRBD2 identical over 10 bases. Germline V lookup: CDR1 MDHEN, CDR2 SYDVKM. V dropped 2 bases and J dropped 7; count of bases not matched to a gene: 8. CDR3 length: 16 residues. CDR3 DNA sequence: TGTGCCAGCAGTTTAATGAGCGGGAGGGCCTTGAATGAGCAGTTCTTC. The encoded protein is CASSLMSGRALNEQFF.

The sample holds many counts of this clonotype. This sequence joins TRBV12-3 or TRBV12-4 and TRBJ2-1; unclear D gene. The CDR3 runs 13 residues. V was shortened by 3 bases and J by 6 bases, with 9 bases between the two germline ends. The CDR3 DNA sequence: TGTGCCAGCAGTTTTTACCCTCTCAATGAGCAGTTCTTC. Protein: CASSFYPLNEQFF.

For this clonotype: One end of the junction is discordant with germline, which a read error may explain. The chain couples TRBV12-3 or TRBV12-4 to TRBJ2-7; TRBD1 matches at 7 bases. The CDR3 spans 18 residues. The CDR3 bases are TGTGCCTGCAGTATAAACAGGGGTTTATTAGATTTTGGCCACGAGCAGTACTTC. Its protein is CACSINRGLLDFGHEQYF.

The rearrangement uses TRBV5-1 and TRBJ2-1, with 9 bases lining up with TRBD1. J was trimmed by 4 bases and V by 0 bases; bases with no gene match: 5. Germline values: CDR1 SGHRS, CDR2 YFSETQ. The CDR3 runs to 16 residues. Here the CDR3 DNA reads TGCGCCAGCAGCTTGGGTCCGGGACAGGGATACAATGAGCAGTTCTTC. Protein sequence: CASSLGPGQGYNEQFF.

This clonotype was counted only a few times. The J gene is TRBJ2-5, the V gene TRBV28; D may be TRBD1 (6 bases). V lost 6 bases, J lost 1 base, and 15 bases lay in between. The CDR3 covers 15 residues. Germline assignment: CDR1 MDHEN and CDR2 SYDVKM. The CDR3 loop is CASRVGGAVQETQYF. The CDR3 coding sequence is TGTGCCAGCAGGGTAGGGGGAGCGGTCCAAGAGACCCAGTACTTC.

This clonotype was picked up a small number of times. This chain links TRBV2 with TRBJ1-3; TRBD1 aligns across 7 bases. The germline CDR1 and CDR2 sequences are SNHLY and FYNNEI. The J segment lost 11 bases and the V segment lost 4 bases, leaving 2 bases of the junction unmatched. The CDR3 loop spans 11 amino acids. In DNA, the CDR3 is TGTGCCAGCAGTGGACAGGGTGCCATATATTTT. Translated, it gives CASSGQGAIYF.

In its sample, this clonotype was seen a few times. V and J are TRBV27 and TRBJ1-1; 7 bases match TRBD1. The germline V gene has CDR1 MNHEY and CDR2 SMNVEV (reference sequence). There are 15 residues in the CDR3. The V segment lost 5 bases and the J segment 1 base; nucleotides outside the gene matches: 7. This chain's CDR3 is CASSPTGVPNTEAFF. The DNA of the CDR3 is TGTGCCAGCAGTCCTACAGGGGTCCCGAACACTGAAGCTTTCTTT.

The chain has TRBV15 and TRBJ2-2; a possible D gene is TRBD2 (5 bases). This CDR3 spans 15 amino acids. Germline CDR1 reads LNHNV; CDR2 reads YYDKDF (reference sequence). The V gene lost 4 bases and the J gene lost 0 bases, with 9 bases spanning the gap. CDR3 DNA sequence: TGTGCCACCAGCATTGTAGCGACGAACACCGGGGAGCTGTTTTTT. Translated: CATSIVATNTGELFF.

The chain uses TRBV4-2 and TRBJ2-3; 8 nucleotides line up with TRBD2. In germline, CDR1 is LGHNA, CDR2 YNFKEQ. With 4 bases clipped from V and 5 bases from J, the junction kept 5 bases outside the gene matches. The CDR3 covers 14 residues. The CDR3 nucleotides are TGTGCCAGCAGCCCCGGGGGGGTAGGAGATACGCAGTATTTT. Translating it yields CASSPGGVGDTQYF.

A few counts support this clonotype. The chain recombines TRBV5-1 with TRBJ2-7, with 7 nucleotides matching TRBD2. The CDR3 is 13 residues long. The junction had 7 bases not matched to a gene; V was cut back by 8 bases and J by 2 bases. Germline-derived CDR1 and CDR2 are SGHRS and YFSETQ. The CDR3 nucleotides read TGCGCCAGTCAAAGCGGGACTACCTACGAGCAGTACTTC. Translation gives CASQSGTTYEQYF.

A few counts support this clonotype. The chain has TRBV6-2 or TRBV6-3 and TRBJ2-1, with 12 bases lining up with TRBD2. This CDR3 has 15 residues. The V gene end was trimmed by 6 bases and the J gene end by 8 bases; junction bases not matched to a gene: 8. Germline assignment: CDR1 MNHEY and CDR2 SVGEGT. This CDR3 is CASSLTSGSKYEQFF. DNA of the CDR3: TGTGCCAGCAGCCTGACTAGCGGGAGTAAGTATGAGCAGTTCTTC.

This clonotype was recorded a few times. This chain links TRBV27 with TRBJ2-7, with TRBD2 matching over 13 bases. Germline values: CDR1 MNHEY, CDR2 SMNVEV (reference sequence). The CDR3 extends over 15 amino acids. V trimming: 5 bases; J trimming: 6 bases; junction bases outside the gene matches: 7. CDR3: CASSPRLAGGGEQYF. For the CDR3, the DNA is TGTGCCAGCAGTCCGCGACTAGCGGGAGGAGGCGAGCAGTACTTC.

This clonotype was seen at least ten times. This rearrangement joins TRBV4-2 to TRBJ2-5, with 9 bases fitting TRBD2. Trimming cost V 2 bases and J 3 bases; bases outside gene matches: 4. Germline CDR1 reads LGHNA; CDR2 reads YNFKEQ. The CDR3 has 15 amino acids. CDR3: CASSQPGLAKETQYF. The CDR3 DNA sequence: TGTGCCAGCAGCCAACCGGGACTAGCAAAAGAGACCCAGTACTTC.

Only a few counts were recorded for this clonotype. The chain couples TRBV27 to TRBJ2-6; D ambiguous. Germline V gene sequence: CDR1 MNHEY, CDR2 SMNVEV (reference sequence). The CDR3 runs 16 residues. V was clipped by 4 bases and J by 0 bases, with 10 bases between them. The CDR3 sequence is CASSSPDISGANVLTF. Here the CDR3 DNA reads TGTGCCAGCAGTTCACCTGACATCTCTGGGGCCAACGTCCTGACTTTC.

The CDR3, as DNA: TGTGCCAGCAGTGCTCCGGGAACGAACACCGGGGAGCTGTTTTTT. Encoded protein: CASSAPGTNTGELFF. The genes are TRBV28 and TRBJ2-2; weak D call: TRBD2 (5 bases). The V end was cut by 5 bases, the J end by 0 bases, with 10 bases between. The CDR3 has 15 amino acids. Germline V gene data show CDR1 as MDHEN and CDR2 as SYDVKM.

CDR3 DNA: TGTGCCAGCAGTGCCAGGGAACGGGGTAATGAGCAGTTCTTC. It is translated as CASSARERGNEQFF. The V call is TRBV2, the J call TRBJ2-1, with D possibly being TRBD1 or TRBD2 (5 bases each). Germline V gene lookup returns CDR1 SNHLY and CDR2 FYNNEI. V lost 4 bases, J lost 7 bases, and 14 bases lay in between. The CDR3 has 14 residues.

The CDR3 coding sequence is TGTGCCAGCAGTAAAGGGGGACAAGCCAAAAACATTCAGTACTTC. It yields the protein CASSKGGQAKNIQYF. V and J are TRBV12-3 or TRBV12-4 and TRBJ2-4; possibly TRBD1 for D (6 bases). Trimming removed 5 bases from V and 0 bases from J, with 11 bases in between. CDR3 length equals 15 residues.

This clonotype turned up a few times. The chain has TRBV28 and TRBJ2-2, with D hard to call. Germline loops: CDR1 MDHEN, CDR2 SYDVKM. Trimming cost V 6 bases and J 2 bases, with 7 bases left between them. The CDR3 sequence is 13 residues long. CDR3 sequence (DNA): TGTGCCAGCAGGGGGAACAACACCGGGGAGCTGTTTTTT. Translated, it gives CASRGNNTGELFF. Full variable domain (outside the CDR3, taken from reference TRBV28 and TRBJ2-2): DVKVTQSSRYLVKRTGEKVFLECVQDMDHENMFWYRQDPGLGLRLIYFSYDVKMKEKGDIPEGYSVSREKKERFSLILESASTNQTSMYLCASRGNNTGELFFGEGSRLTVL.

This clonotype was observed many times. This chain joins TRBV29-1 and TRBJ2-1, with TRBD2 matching over 7 bases. V dropped 4 bases and J dropped 10; count of bases not matched to a gene: 4. The length of the CDR3 is 11 residues. CDR1 and CDR2 (germline): SQVTM, ANQGSEA. This CDR3 reads CSVAWGGEQFF. The CDR3, as DNA: TGCAGCGTTGCCTGGGGGGGGGAGCAGTTCTTC.

This chain joins TRBV5-1 and TRBJ2-7; 8 bases fit TRBD1. The ends lost 5 bases at V and 2 bases at J; junction bases unmatched: 3. Germline CDR1 is SGHRS and CDR2 is YFSETQ. The CDR3 is 13 residues long. DNA for the CDR3: TGCGCCAGCAGGACAGGGGACCCCTACGAGCAGTACTTC. This gives the protein CASRTGDPYEQYF.

This clonotype was seen many times. V is TRBV6-1 and J is TRBJ2-6; D remains ambiguous. Germline-derived CDR1 and CDR2 are MNHNS and SASEGT. V was trimmed by 10 bases and J by 2 bases, leaving 6 bases between them. The CDR3 is made up of 12 amino acids. As DNA, the CDR3 is TGTGCCATCGTGCCTGGGGCCAACGTCCTGACTTTC. As protein: CAIVPGANVLTF.

This clonotype came up a few times. The V call is TRBV18, the J call TRBJ2-7; D may be TRBD1 (6 bases). CDR1 KGHSH and CDR2 LQKENI come from the germline V gene. The CDR3 has 14 amino acids. Trimming removed 3 bases from V and 2 bases from J, with 11 bases in between. As DNA, the CDR3 is TGTGCCAGCTCACCTTCGACAGGACCCTACGAGCAGTACTTC. Amino acids: CASSPSTGPYEQYF.

This clonotype was found a few times. The rearrangement links TRBV11-2 to TRBJ2-1; D may be TRBD1 or TRBD2 (6 bases each). This CDR3 is 19 amino acids long. In germline, CDR1 is SGHAT, CDR2 FQNNGV. Trimming pared 2 bases from V and 10 bases from J, leaving 30 bases between. The CDR3 here is CASSLRPGGLAEPSREQFF. As DNA, the CDR3 is TGTGCCAGCAGCTTACGGCCTGGGGGGCTAGCTGAACCTAGCCGGGAGCAGTTCTTC. The variable domain in full, completed from reference TRBV11-2 and TRBJ2-1, reads EAGVAQSPRYKIIEKRQSVAFWCNPISGHATLYWYQQILGQGPKLLIQFQNNGVVDDSQLPKDRFSAERLKGVDSTLKIQPAKLEDSAVYLCASSLRPGGLAEPSREQFFGPGTRLTVL.

The rearrangement links TRBV6-5 to TRBJ1-1; D perhaps matches TRBD1 (6 bases). V dropped 6 bases and J dropped 6 bases, with 11 bases sitting between them. Germline V gene lookup returns CDR1 MNHEY and CDR2 SVGAGI. The CDR3 runs to 12 residues. CDR3 in amino acids: CASSVPGAEAFF. The CDR3, as DNA: TGTGCCAGCAGCGTCCCAGGGGCTGAAGCTTTCTTT.

This clonotype was seen more than once but under ten times. The chain uses TRBV4-3 and TRBJ2-2; D is possibly TRBD2 (6 bases). From germline, CDR1 is LGHNA and CDR2 YSLEER. There are 16 residues in the CDR3. The V end lost 0 bases, the J end lost 8 bases, and 16 bases lay between the germline ends. The CDR3: CASSQEPSAKGGELFF. In DNA, the CDR3 is TGCGCCAGCAGCCAAGAGCCTAGCGCGAAAGGGGGGGAGCTGTTTTTT.

This clonotype has more than one count but fewer than ten. A junction end diverges from the germline sequence, so it may reflect a read error. The chain has TRBV7-7 and TRBJ2-1; 8 positions match TRBD2. The CDR3 sequence is 15 residues long. Germline assignment: CDR1 SSHAT and CDR2 FNYEAQ (reference sequence). The CDR3 DNA reads as TGTGCTAGCAGCTTAGAAGCGGGAGTAAGCTATGAGCAGTTCTTC. Translating gives CASSLEAGVSYEQFF.

The chain joins TRBV7-2 to TRBJ2-7, with 8 bases identical to TRBD1. The trim removed 5 bases at V and 5 bases at J, leaving 8 bases unmatched. The CDR3 has 14 residues. Germline CDR1 reads SGHTA; CDR2 reads FQGNSA. The CDR3, as DNA: TGTGCCAGCAGCACCGGACAGGGCAAGAACGAGCAGTACTTC. Its protein product is CASSTGQGKNEQYF.

This clonotype was observed a handful of times. The rearrangement joins TRBV11-2 to TRBJ2-7; 8 positions agree with TRBD1. This CDR3 is 20 amino acids long. CDR1 and CDR2 (germline): SGHAT, FQNNGV. V lost 2 bases and J lost 2; bases outside the gene matches: 20. In DNA, the CDR3 is TGTGCCAGCAGCTTATTATTGGGGACAGGAGCCCACCTATCAACCTACGAGCAGTACTTC. Protein sequence: CASSLLLGTGAHLSTYEQYF.

The V and J genes are TRBV9 and TRBJ2-5; D might be TRBD2 (5 bases). In germline, CDR1 is SGDLS, CDR2 YYNGEE. V lost 0 bases to trimming and J lost 3 bases, with 12 bases between them. The CDR3 length is 15 residues. The CDR3 DNA reads as TGTGCCAGCAGCGTAGATATCAGCGGTAAAGAGACCCAGTACTTC. Its translation is CASSVDISGKETQYF.

This clonotype was found a few times. The rearrangement uses TRBV5-8 and TRBJ2-1; 8 nucleotides align to TRBD2. V lost 4 bases and J lost 8; bases outside the gene matches: 11. Germline-derived CDR1 and CDR2 are SGHTS and YDEGEE. There are 15 residues in the CDR3. The CDR3 protein is CASSISGSLFDEQFF. In DNA, the CDR3 is TGTGCCAGCAGCATAAGCGGGAGCTTATTCGATGAGCAGTTCTTC. Full variable domain (rest looked up from reference TRBV5-8 and TRBJ2-1): EAGVTQSPTHLIKTRGQQATLRCSPISGHTSVYWYQQALGLGLQFLLWYDEGEERNRGNFPPRFSGRQFPNYSSELNVNALELEDSALYLCASSISGSLFDEQFFGPGTRLTVL.

CDR3 loop: CASSYTDPDTQYF. DNA of the CDR3: TGCGCCAGCAGCTACACTGACCCAGATACGCAGTATTTT. The chain joins TRBV5-1 to TRBJ2-3; no definite D call. V lost 3 bases, J lost 4 bases, and 9 bases lay in between. Germline CDR1 and CDR2: SGHRS and YFSETQ. CDR3 length: 13 amino acids.

This CDR3 reads CASSDRENTEAFF. In DNA, the CDR3 is TGTGCCAGCAGTGACCGGGAGAACACTGAAGCTTTCTTT. The rearrangement links TRBV6-4 to TRBJ1-1; the D is unclear. The V gene lost 2 bases and the J gene lost 1 base, with 5 bases spanning the gap. The CDR3 is made up of 13 amino acids. Germline values: CDR1 MRHNA, CDR2 SNTAGT.